This T cell receptor beta chain was sequenced for a study of vaccination and CD4 T cells after COVID-19. Study-level background: Samples after vaccination came a median approximately 66 days past dose two, ranging 14 to 241. Study-level findings and limits: Only post-vaccination samples contained a median 86.3% of the reactive clones in convalescent patients.

From germline, CDR1 is MNHEY and CDR2 SVGAGI. Trimming shortened V by 0 bases and J by 5 bases, and 16 bases separated the two germline ends. CDR3 length: 16 amino acids. With the Oncomine TCR Beta short-read assay, DNA from cultured CD4+ T cells was sequenced. TCRdb passed the PCR reads through MiXCR, listing each CDR3 protein once. Of nearly 7,000 distinct CDR3 sequences in the sample, about 79% were seen once. With regard to this clonotype: What it binds is not known.

Noted treatment: roughly 10-day PBMC culture with coronavirus spike peptide pools or control peptides (ViraFEST assay). Positive PCR dates covered March to December 2020, before US Alpha, Beta and Delta variants. PBMCs were cultured at 1.5 million to 2.5 million per well with 7.5 to 10 IU/ml IL-2 and roughly 10 ug/ml peptide pools. The sequence came from a human donor who had recovered from COVID-19. Sequencing used CD4+ T cells from blood, cultured in vitro. The V call is TRBV6-5, the J call TRBJ1-2; D perhaps matches TRBD1 (5 bases). This chain's CDR3 is CASSYSTAAPLYGYTF. The CDR3 DNA reads TGTGCCAGCAGTTACTCGACAGCCGCCCCTTTATATGGCTACACCTTC.